This TCR beta chain came from a study of T cells after posttransplantation cyclophosphamide. General observations from the study: Tissue-infiltrating T cells from skin or gut overlapped little with blood T cells. Donor-recipient repertoire similarity was low at 1-2 months, rising over year one. Recipient CMV seropositivity and CMV reactivation strongly tracked TRB clonality.

Produced via immunoSEQ multiplex PCR; TCRdb's table is partial and in-frame only. Of 11,000 or so clones listed, more than 80% are singletons. On this clone itself: Its specificity is unknown.

Cyclophosphamide on days +3 and +4 followed busulfan-fludarabine conditioning and a marrow graft. This TCR came from a female patient aged 50-59 years who received an allogeneic stem cell transplant from a related donor, was CMV-positive, and had no GVHD. The T cells may come from the graft donor. This sample comprised PBMCs, obtained after allogeneic stem cell transplant with posttransplant cyclophosphamide.

CDR3 residues: CASSYSSGNSNQPQHF. The CDR3 DNA reads TGTGCCAGCAGTTACTCGAGCGGAAATAGCAATCAGCCCCAGCATTTT. The chain couples TRBV6-6 to TRBJ1-5; D gene uncertain. This CDR3 spans 16 amino acids. Germline V gene sequence: CDR1 MNHNY, CDR2 SVGAGI (reference sequence). V shed 0 bases and J shed 0 bases, with 9 bases lying between them.